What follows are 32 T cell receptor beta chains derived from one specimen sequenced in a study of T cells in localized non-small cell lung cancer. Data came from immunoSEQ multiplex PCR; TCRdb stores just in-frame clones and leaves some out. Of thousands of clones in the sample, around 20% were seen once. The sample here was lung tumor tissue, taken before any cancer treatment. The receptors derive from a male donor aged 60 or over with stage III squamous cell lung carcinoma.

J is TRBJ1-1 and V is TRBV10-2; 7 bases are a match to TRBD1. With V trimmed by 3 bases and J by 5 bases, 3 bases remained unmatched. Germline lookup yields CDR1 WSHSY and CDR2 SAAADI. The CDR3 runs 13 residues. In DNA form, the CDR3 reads TGCGCCAGCAGTGACAGGGGGAGGACTGAAGCTTTCTTT. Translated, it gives CASSDRGRTEAFF.

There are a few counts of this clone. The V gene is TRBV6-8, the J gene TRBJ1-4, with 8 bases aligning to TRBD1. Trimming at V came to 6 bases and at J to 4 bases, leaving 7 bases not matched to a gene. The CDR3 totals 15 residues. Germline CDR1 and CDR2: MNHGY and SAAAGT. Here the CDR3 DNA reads TGTGCCAGCAGCCTCACGACAGGGGTTAATGAAAAACTGTTTTTT. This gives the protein CASSLTTGVNEKLFF.

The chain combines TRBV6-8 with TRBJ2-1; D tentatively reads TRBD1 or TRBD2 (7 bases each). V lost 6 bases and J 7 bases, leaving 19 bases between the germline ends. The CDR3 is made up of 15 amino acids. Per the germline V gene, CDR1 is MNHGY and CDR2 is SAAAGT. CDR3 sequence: CASRRAGTVGNEQFF. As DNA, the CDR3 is TGTGCCAGCAGAAGAGCGGGGACAGTGGGGAATGAGCAGTTCTTC.

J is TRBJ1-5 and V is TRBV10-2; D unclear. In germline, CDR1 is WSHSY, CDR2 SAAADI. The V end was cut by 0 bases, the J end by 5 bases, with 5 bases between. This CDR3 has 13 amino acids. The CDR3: CASSESSHQPQHF. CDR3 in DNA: TGCGCCAGCAGTGAGTCCTCCCATCAGCCCCAGCATTTT.

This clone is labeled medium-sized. CDR3 coding DNA: TGTGCCAGCAGCTTCGGGTTTAAGAAGGGAGAGACCCAGTACTTC. It codes for CASSFGFKKGETQYF. The rearrangement links TRBV11-3 to TRBJ2-5; D not resolved. CDR1 SGHNT and CDR2 YENEEA come from the germline V gene. This CDR3 contains 15 residues. The V and J ends lost 3 bases and 4 bases respectively, with 15 bases between them.

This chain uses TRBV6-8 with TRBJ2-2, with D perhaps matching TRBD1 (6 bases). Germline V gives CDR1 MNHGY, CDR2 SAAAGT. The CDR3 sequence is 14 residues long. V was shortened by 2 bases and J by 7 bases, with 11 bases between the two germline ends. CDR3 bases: TGTGCCAGCAGTTACGCGACAGGAAGCGGGGAGCTGTTTTTT. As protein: CASSYATGSGELFF.

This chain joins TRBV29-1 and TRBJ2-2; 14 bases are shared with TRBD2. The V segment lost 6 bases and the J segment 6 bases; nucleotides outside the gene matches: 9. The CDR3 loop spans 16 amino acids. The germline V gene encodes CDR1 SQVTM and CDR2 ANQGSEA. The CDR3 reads CSVTSGGAYEAGELFF. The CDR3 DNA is TGCAGCGTGACTAGCGGGGGGGCGTATGAGGCCGGGGAGCTGTTTTTT.

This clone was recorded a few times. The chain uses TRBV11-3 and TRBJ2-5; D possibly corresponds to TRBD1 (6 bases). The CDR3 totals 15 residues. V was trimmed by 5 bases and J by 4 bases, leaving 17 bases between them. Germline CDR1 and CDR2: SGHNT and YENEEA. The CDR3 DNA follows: TGTGCCAGCAGCGTACGCCGGGCAGGGGTAGAGACCCAGTACTTC. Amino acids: CASSVRRAGVETQYF.

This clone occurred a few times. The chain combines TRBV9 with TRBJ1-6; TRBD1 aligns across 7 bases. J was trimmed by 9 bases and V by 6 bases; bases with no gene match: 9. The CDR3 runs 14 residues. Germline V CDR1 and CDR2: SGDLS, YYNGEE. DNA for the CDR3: TGTGCCAGCACCCCGGCAGGGGGAAGTTCACCCCTCCACTTT. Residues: CASTPAGGSSPLHF.

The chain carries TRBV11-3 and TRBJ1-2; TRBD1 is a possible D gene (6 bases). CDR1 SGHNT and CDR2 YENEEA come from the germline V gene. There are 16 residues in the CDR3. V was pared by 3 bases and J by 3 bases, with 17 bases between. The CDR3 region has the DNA TGTGCCAGCAGCTTGGAAGGTGGGGGCGTGGACTATGGCTACACCTTC. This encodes CASSLEGGGVDYGYTF.

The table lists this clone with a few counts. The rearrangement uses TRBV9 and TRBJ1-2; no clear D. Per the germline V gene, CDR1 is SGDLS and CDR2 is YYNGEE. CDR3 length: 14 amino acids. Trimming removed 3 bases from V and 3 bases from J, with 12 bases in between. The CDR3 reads CASSAIRGYYGYTF. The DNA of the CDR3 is TGTGCCAGCAGCGCAATCCGAGGTTACTATGGCTACACCTTC.

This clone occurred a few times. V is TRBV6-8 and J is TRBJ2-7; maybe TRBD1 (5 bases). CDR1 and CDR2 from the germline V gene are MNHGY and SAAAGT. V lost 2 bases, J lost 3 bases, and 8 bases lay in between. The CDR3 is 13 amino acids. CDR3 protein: CASSYRQGYEQYV. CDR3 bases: TGTGCCAGCAGTTACAGGCAGGGCTACGAGCAGTACGTC.

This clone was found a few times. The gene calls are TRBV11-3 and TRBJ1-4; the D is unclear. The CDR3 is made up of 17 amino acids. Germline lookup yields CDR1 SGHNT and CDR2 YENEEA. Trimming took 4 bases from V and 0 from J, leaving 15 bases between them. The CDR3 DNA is TGTGCCAGCAGCTCGGGTGCGGACCTAGCAACTAATGAAAAACTGTTTTTT. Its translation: CASSSGADLATNEKLFF.

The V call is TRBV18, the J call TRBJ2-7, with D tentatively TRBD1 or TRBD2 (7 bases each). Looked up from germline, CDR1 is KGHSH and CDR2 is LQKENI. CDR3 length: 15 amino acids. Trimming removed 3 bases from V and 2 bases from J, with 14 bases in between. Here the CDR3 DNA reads TGTGCCAGCTCACCGGCCAGGGGGGGAGCCTACGAGCAGTACGTC. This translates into CASSPARGGAYEQYV.

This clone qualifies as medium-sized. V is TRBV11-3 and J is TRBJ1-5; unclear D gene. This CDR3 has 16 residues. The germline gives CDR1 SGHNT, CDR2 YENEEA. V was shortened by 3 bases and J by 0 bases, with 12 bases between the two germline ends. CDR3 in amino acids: CASSLILRDSNQPQHF. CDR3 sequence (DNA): TGTGCCAGCAGCTTGATCCTTCGAGATAGCAATCAGCCCCAGCATTTT.

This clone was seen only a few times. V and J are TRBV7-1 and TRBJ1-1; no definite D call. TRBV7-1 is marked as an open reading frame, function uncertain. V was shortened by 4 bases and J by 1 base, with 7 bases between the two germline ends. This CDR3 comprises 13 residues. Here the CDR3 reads CASSLGRNTEAFF. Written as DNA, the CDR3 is TGTGCCAGCAGCTTAGGCAGGAACACTGAAGCTTTCTTT.

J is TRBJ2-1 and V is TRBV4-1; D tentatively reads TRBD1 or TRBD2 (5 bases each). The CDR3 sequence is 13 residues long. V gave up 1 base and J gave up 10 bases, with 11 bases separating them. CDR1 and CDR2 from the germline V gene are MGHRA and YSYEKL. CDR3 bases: TGCGCCAGCAGCCAAGGGGACCTGGACGAGCAGTTCTTC. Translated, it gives CASSQGDLDEQFF.

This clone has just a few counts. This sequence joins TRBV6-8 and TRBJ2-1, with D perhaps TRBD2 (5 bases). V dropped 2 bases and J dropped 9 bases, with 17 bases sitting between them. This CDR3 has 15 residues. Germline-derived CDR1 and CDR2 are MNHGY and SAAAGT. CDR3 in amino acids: CASSYASRTNFEQFF. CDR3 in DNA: TGTGCCAGCAGTTACGCTAGCAGGACCAACTTTGAGCAGTTCTTC.

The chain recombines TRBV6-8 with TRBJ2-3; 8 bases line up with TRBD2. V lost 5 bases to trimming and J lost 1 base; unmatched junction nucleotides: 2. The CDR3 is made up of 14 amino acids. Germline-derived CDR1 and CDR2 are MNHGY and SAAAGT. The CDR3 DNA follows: TGTGCCAGCAGTCCACTAGCGGGCACAGATACGCAGTATTTT. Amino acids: CASSPLAGTDTQYF.

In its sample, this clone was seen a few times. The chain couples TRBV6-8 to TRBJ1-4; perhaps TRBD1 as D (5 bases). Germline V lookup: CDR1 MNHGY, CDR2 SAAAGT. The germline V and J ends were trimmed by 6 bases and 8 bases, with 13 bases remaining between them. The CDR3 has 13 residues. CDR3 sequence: CASRLGAGEKLFF. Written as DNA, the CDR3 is TGTGCCAGCAGACTCGGGGCGGGAGAAAAACTGTTTTTT.

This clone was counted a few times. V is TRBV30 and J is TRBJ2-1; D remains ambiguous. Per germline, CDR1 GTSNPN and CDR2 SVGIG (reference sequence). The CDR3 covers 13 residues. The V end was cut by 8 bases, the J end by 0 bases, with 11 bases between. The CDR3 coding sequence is TGTGCCCGGACCGTGAGCTCCTACAATGAGCAGTTCTTC. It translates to CARTVSSYNEQFF.

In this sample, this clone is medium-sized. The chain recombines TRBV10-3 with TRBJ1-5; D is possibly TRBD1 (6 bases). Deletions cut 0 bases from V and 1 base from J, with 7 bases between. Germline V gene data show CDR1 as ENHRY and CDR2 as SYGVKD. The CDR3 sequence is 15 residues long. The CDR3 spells CAISESGQSNQPQHF. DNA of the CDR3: TGTGCCATCAGTGAGTCTGGACAGAGCAATCAGCCCCAGCATTTT.

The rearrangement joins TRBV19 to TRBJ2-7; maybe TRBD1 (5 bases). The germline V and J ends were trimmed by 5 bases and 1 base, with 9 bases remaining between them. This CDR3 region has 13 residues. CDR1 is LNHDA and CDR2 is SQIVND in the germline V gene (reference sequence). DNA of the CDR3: TGTGCCAGTAGTCCAGGGAAGTCCTACGAGCAGTACTTC. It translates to CASSPGKSYEQYF.

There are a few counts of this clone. CDR3 in amino acids: CASSLAGGIETQYF. CDR3 coding DNA: TGTGCCAGTAGCCTAGCGGGGGGAATAGAGACCCAGTACTTC. The V gene is TRBV19, the J gene TRBJ2-5, with 11 bases matching TRBD2. This CDR3 is 14 amino acids long. V shed 6 bases and J 4 bases; nucleotides not matched to a gene: 4. Germline assignment: CDR1 LNHDA and CDR2 SQIVND (reference sequence).

The CDR3 is CASSTHYRTQRGNQPQHF. The CDR3, as DNA: TGTGCCAGCAGCACACACTACAGGACCCAGAGGGGTAATCAGCCCCAGCATTTT. V usage is TRBV11-3 and J usage is TRBJ1-5, with D possibly being TRBD1 (5 bases). CDR1 and CDR2 (germline): SGHNT, YENEEA. This CDR3 comprises 18 residues. The V and J ends lost 5 bases and 4 bases respectively, with 24 bases between them.

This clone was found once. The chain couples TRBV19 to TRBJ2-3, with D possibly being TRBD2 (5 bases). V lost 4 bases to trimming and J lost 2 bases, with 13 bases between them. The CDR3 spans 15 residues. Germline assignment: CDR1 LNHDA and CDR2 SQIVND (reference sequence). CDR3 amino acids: CASSSGTRLTDTQYF. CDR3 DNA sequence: TGTGCCAGTAGTAGCGGCACTAGGCTCACAGATACGCAGTATTTT.

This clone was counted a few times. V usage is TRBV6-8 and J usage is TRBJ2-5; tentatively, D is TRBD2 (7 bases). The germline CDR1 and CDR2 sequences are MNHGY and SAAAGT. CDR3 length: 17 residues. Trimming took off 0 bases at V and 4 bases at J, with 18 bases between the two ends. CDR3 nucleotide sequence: TGTGCCAGCAGTTACTCTTTGGGGGGGCATGGCGGAGAGACCCAGTACTTC. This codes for CASSYSLGGHGGETQYF.

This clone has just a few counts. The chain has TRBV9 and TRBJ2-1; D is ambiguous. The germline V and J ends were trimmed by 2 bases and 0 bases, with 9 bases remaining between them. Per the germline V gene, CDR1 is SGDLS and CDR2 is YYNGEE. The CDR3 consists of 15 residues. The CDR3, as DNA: TGTGCCAGCAGCGTCGGGTATAGCTCCTACAATGAGCAGTTCTTC. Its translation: CASSVGYSSYNEQFF.

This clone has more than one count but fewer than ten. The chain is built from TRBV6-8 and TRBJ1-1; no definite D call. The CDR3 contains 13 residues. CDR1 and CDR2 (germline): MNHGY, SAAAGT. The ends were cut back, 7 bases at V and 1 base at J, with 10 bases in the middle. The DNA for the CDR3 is TGTGCCAGCAAGGAAAACCAGAACACTGAAGCTTTCTTT. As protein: CASKENQNTEAFF.

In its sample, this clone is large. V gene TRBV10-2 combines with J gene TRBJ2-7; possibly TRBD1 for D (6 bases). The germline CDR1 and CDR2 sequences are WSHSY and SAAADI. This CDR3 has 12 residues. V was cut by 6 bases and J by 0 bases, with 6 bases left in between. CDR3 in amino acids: CASRDSSYEQYF. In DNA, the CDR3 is TGCGCCAGCAGGGACAGCTCCTACGAGCAGTACTTC.

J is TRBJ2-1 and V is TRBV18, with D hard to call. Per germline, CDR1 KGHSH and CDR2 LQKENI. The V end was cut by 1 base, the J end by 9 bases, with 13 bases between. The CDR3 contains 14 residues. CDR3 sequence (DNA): TGTGCCAGCTCACCACGCGGTAATAACGGTGAGCAGTTCTTC. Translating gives CASSPRGNNGEQFF.

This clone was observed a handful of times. CDR3 coding DNA: TGCGCCAGCAGCTTGGGCACTAGCGGTCTGTACGAGCAGTACGTC. Translated: CASSLGTSGLYEQYV. This sequence joins TRBV5-1 and TRBJ2-7; 8 nucleotides match TRBD2. Trimming removed 0 bases from V and 4 bases from J; junction bases left unmatched: 6. The germline CDR1 and CDR2 sequences are SGHRS and YFSETQ. The CDR3 length is 15 residues.